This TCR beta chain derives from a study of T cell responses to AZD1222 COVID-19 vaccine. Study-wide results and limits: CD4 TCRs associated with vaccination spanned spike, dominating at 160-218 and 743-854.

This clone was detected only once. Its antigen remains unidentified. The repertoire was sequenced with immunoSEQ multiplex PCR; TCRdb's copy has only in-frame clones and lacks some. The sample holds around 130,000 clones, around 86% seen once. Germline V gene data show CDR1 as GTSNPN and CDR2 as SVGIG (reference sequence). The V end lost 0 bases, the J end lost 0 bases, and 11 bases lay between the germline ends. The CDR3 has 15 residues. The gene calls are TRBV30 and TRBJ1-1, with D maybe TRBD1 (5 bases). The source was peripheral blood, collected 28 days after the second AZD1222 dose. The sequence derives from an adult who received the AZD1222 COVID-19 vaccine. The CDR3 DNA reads TGTGCCTGGAGTGTGCCGACAGAAATGAACACTGAAGCTTTCTTT. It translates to CAWSVPTEMNTEAFF.